The subject of this entry is one T cell receptor (beta chain). This clonotype was seen only a few times. Its antigen is currently not known. No base-level quality is on record; no much larger clone is a single base apart. Every donor was a healthy Caucasian. This record belongs to a study of identical twins (dated by TCRdb to the mid-2010s). For the study in its entirety: The study deep-sequenced TCR alpha and beta repertoires from monozygotic twins, unrelated adults of various ages and cord blood to test whether fetal clonotypes persist. To rule out contamination, replicate twin experiments were performed at different times with different library preparation protocols.

The full study reports these points: Because the same donors could not be followed over many years, conclusions were based on cross-sectional statistical analysis. Zero-insertion analyses could be partly confounded by invariant T cells such as MAIT and iNKT, though diverse VJ usage argued against such confounding for most clonotypes. In monozygotic twins, recombination models systematically underestimated out-of-frame TCR alpha sharing, but the models matched the sharing seen between unrelated individuals. Abundant cord blood beta clonotypes carried fewer insertions; young adult naive repertoires showed a weaker similar trend, while memory repertoires showed none. A weaker excess of twin sharing was found in beta out-of-frame sequences because the signal-to-noise ratio was lowered by fewer shared sequences. Compared with coincidental sharing between unrelated individuals, out-of-frame TCR alpha sequences shared between twins had an excess of sequences with low generation probability.

The library came from 5' RACE. Sequencer: Illumina HiSeq 2000. Template switching introduced a universal primer binding site; the final cDNA contained a unique molecular identifier, enabling accurate counting of TCR cDNA molecules. Specific primers in the conserved constant-segment region were used to synthesize first-strand cDNA for TCR alpha and beta chains. To control for contamination, every cDNA library carried two barcodes: a SMART-Mk sample barcode plus Illumina barcodes. TruSeq adapter sequences along with Illumina sample barcodes were introduced in two successive PCR steps. Sequencing of the TCR alpha and beta cDNA libraries was done on the Illumina HiSeq platform using custom primers. The source study handled its data this way. Unique molecular identifiers were extracted from raw reads with MiGEC, and CDR3 positions were determined with MiXCR. For each individual, recombination models were inferred using an EM algorithm with the repgenHMM and IGoR tools. Shared clonotypes were analyzed with the tcR package in R, and sharing was normalized by the product of cloneset sizes. To study raw recombination without the effects of thymic and clonal selection, out-of-frame nonproductive sequences were analyzed. TCRdb reworked the public reads: Q25 trimming with fastp, MiXCR clone assembly, productive beta chains retained. Merged by CDR3 protein, the rows form single entries marked with the most common genes and DNA. TCRdb's processing, not the study's, gives the V and J calls here. Across this sample there are 1.5 million to 2 million distinct CDR3 sequences, with more than 30% seen only once. The ten largest clones capture roughly 0.3% of the sample.

The CDR1 and CDR2 encoded by the germline V gene are ENHRY and SYGVKD. The trim is 3 bases for V and 6 bases for J, with a gap of 12 bases between the germline ends. The CDR3 has 13 amino acids, counting the end cysteine and phenylalanine. Only the CDR3 DNA is retained, 39 bases long and in frame from the first base. This clonotype originated in a newborn girl in good health. The specimen sequenced was cord blood. The rearranged chain carries TRBV10-3 and TRBJ2-7; possibly the D gene is TRBD2, per 7 matching bases. The CDR3 reads as follows: CAISDKGGGEQYF. In nucleotide form, the sequence is TGTGCCATCAGTGACAAGGGGGGGGGCGAGCAGTACTTC.